This passage covers 20 T cell receptor beta chains from one sample sequenced in a study of shared clonotypes between healthy human individuals. It was CD45RO-negative cells, positively selected for CCR7, that made up naive CD8 cells, with terminally differentiated effector memory CD45RA+ cells excluded. Sequencing used immunoSEQ multiplex PCR; TCRdb keeps in-frame clones, though not all of them. The top ten clones hold under 30% of a sample with about 870,000 clones, 80% to 95% of them seen once. The sequencing input was naive CD8+ T cells sorted from blood. Every receptor here comes from a young man in good health.

A word on this clone: Just one base apart from a much larger clone, this may be a read error. The sample contains more than one DNA sequence encoding this CDR3. The V and J genes are TRBV2 and TRBJ2-7; the D gene is possibly TRBD2 (5 bases). The CDR3 consists of 12 residues. Trimming took 6 bases from V and 0 from J, leaving 6 bases between them. In germline, CDR1 is SNHLY, CDR2 FYNNEI. The CDR3, as DNA: TGTGCCAGCAGAGGGAGCTCCTACGAGCAGTACTTC. Translated: CASRGSSYEQYF.

This clone came up once. The chain has TRBV9 and TRBJ2-2; 8 bases agree with TRBD1. This CDR3 has 16 residues. V lost 2 bases to trimming and J lost 3 bases; unmatched junction nucleotides: 6. Germline-derived CDR1 and CDR2 are SGDLS and YYNGEE. CDR3 loop: CASSVTGTGYTGELFF. Written as DNA, the CDR3 is TGTGCCAGCAGCGTTACCGGGACAGGATACACCGGGGAGCTGTTTTTT.

In its sample, this clone was seen a few times. This sequence joins TRBV29-1 and TRBJ2-2; 9 nucleotides line up with TRBD2. Germline V gene lookup returns CDR1 SQVTM and CDR2 ANQGSEA. The CDR3 spans 14 residues. V was clipped by 6 bases and J by 5 bases; unmatched bases: 7. The DNA for the CDR3 is TGCAGCGTGGAGAGCGGGAGGATTACCGGGGAGCTGTTTTTT. This gives the protein CSVESGRITGELFF.

This rearrangement joins TRBV27 to TRBJ2-1; perhaps TRBD1 as D (7 bases). Germline V gene data show CDR1 as MNHEY and CDR2 as SMNVEV (reference sequence). Trimming left V 4 bases short and J 1 base short, with 11 bases between. This CDR3 contains 15 residues. Here the CDR3 reads CASSSQGGSYNEQFF. CDR3 bases: TGTGCCAGCAGTTCCCAGGGGGGATCCTACAATGAGCAGTTCTTC.

V and J are TRBV6-5 and TRBJ2-2, with a tentative D call TRBD1 (5 bases). The ends were cut back, 6 bases at V and 4 bases at J, with 6 bases in the middle. This CDR3 contains 12 residues. Germline CDR1 is MNHEY and CDR2 is SVGAGI. The CDR3 loop is CASSDSTGELFF. CDR3 DNA: TGTGCCAGCAGCGACAGCACCGGGGAGCTGTTTTTT.

This chain joins TRBV2 and TRBJ2-7, with D unresolved. This CDR3 is 13 amino acids long. Trimming shortened V by 5 bases and J by 2 bases, and 10 bases separated the two germline ends. Germline V gene sequence: CDR1 SNHLY, CDR2 FYNNEI. CDR3 sequence reads: CASSPPEAYEQYF. CDR3 nucleotides: TGTGCCAGCAGTCCTCCGGAAGCCTACGAGCAGTACTTC. Based on the CDR3 plus reference TRBV2 and TRBJ2-7, the full variable domain is EPEVTQTPSHQVTQMGQEVILRCVPISNHLYFYWYRQILGQKVEFLVSFYNNEISEKSEIFDDQFSVERPDGSNFTLKIRSTKLEDSAMYFCASSPPEAYEQYFGPGTRLTVT.

The V call is TRBV27, the J call TRBJ2-1, with TRBD2 identical over 11 bases. J lost 8 bases, V lost 5 bases, and 8 bases had no gene match. Germline-derived CDR1 and CDR2 are MNHEY and SMNVEV (reference sequence). There are 15 residues in the CDR3. The CDR3 sequence is CASSISGRAADEQFF. The CDR3, as DNA: TGTGCCAGCAGTATTAGCGGGAGGGCCGCCGATGAGCAGTTCTTC.

V is TRBV10-3 and J is TRBJ2-2, with 10 bases lining up with TRBD2. Germline CDR1 reads ENHRY; CDR2 reads SYGVKD. The CDR3 sequence is 14 residues long. V lost 5 bases and J lost 5; bases outside the gene matches: 2. The CDR3 nucleotides read TGTGCCATCAGTCCGACTAGCGGGACCGGGGAGCTGTTTTTT. This sequence encodes CAISPTSGTGELFF.

V is TRBV29-1 and J is TRBJ2-7, with D perhaps TRBD2 (5 bases). Germline loops: CDR1 SQVTM, CDR2 ANQGSEA. V was cut by 6 bases and J by 2 bases, with 14 bases left in between. The CDR3 has 13 residues. The CDR3, as DNA: TGCAGCGTCCTAGCCGACGGACCCTACGAGCAGTACTTC. It translates to CSVLADGPYEQYF.

The rearrangement links TRBV2 to TRBJ1-2; D is uncertain. V was clipped by 1 base and J by 4 bases, with 19 bases between them. Per germline, CDR1 SNHLY and CDR2 FYNNEI. This CDR3 contains 17 residues. Here the CDR3 DNA reads TGTGCCAGCAGTGAAGGGGGTTCTGATTCCCCTGCCTATGGCTACACCTTC. Translation gives CASSEGGSDSPAYGYTF.

The V call is TRBV7-6, the J call TRBJ2-5; 10 positions match TRBD2. The CDR3 is made up of 16 amino acids. V was clipped by 5 bases and J by 7 bases; unmatched bases: 13. Germline V gene data show CDR1 as SGHVS and CDR2 as FNYEAQ. The CDR3: CASSESLAGGGVTQYF. The CDR3 nucleotides read TGTGCCAGCAGCGAGAGTTTAGCGGGAGGTGGTGTGACCCAGTACTTC.

J is TRBJ2-3 and V is TRBV5-4; D might be TRBD2 (6 bases). Per the germline V gene, CDR1 is SGHNT and CDR2 is YYREEE (reference sequence). The V end was cut by 0 bases, the J end by 0 bases, with 11 bases between. The CDR3 runs 16 residues. CDR3 nucleotides: TGTGCCAGCAGCTTGGAAGAAGGGACTAGCACAGATACGCAGTATTTT. It specifies CASSLEEGTSTDTQYF.

This clone was observed a single time. The chain has TRBV7-6 and TRBJ2-2, with 7 bases aligning to TRBD1. The CDR3 contains 15 residues. Germline V gene lookup returns CDR1 SGHVS and CDR2 FNYEAQ. Trimming at V came to 5 bases and at J to 4 bases, leaving 7 bases not matched to a gene. Written as DNA, the CDR3 is TGTGCCAGCAGCAACCGGGACAGCGGCACCGGGGAGCTGTTTTTT. Its protein is CASSNRDSGTGELFF.

The chain links TRBV11-2 to TRBJ2-1; 7 nucleotides match TRBD2. CDR1 is SGHAT, CDR2 FQNNGV, per germline. The CDR3 runs 16 residues. V shed 0 bases, J shed 6 bases, and the junction held 8 bases outside the gene matches. In nucleotides, the CDR3 is TGTGCCAGCAGCTTAGAAGCGGGACTATTTGGCAATGAGCAGTTCTTC. It is translated as CASSLEAGLFGNEQFF.

The chain combines TRBV18 with TRBJ2-7; 8 nucleotides match TRBD1. Germline V gene data show CDR1 as KGHSH and CDR2 as LQKENI. V lost 1 base to trimming and J lost 5 bases; unmatched junction nucleotides: 7. The CDR3 sequence is 15 residues long. This CDR3 is CASSPRQGIYNEQYF. CDR3 coding DNA: TGTGCCAGCTCACCACGACAGGGGATCTACAACGAGCAGTACTTC.

The chain has TRBV29-1 and TRBJ1-2; D is uncertain. The CDR3 consists of 13 residues. Germline V CDR1 and CDR2: SQVTM, ANQGSEA. Trimming cost V 6 bases and J 1 base, with 12 bases left between them. CDR3 nucleotides: TGCAGCGTAGCGCCCGAGAATAACTATGGCTACACCTTC. Translation gives CSVAPENNYGYTF.

CDR3 protein: CASSFIAGDNEQFF. CDR3 DNA: TGTGCCAGCAGTTTCATAGCGGGAGACAATGAGCAGTTCTTC. The chain combines TRBV6-6 with TRBJ2-1, with 9 positions matching TRBD2. The CDR3 has 14 residues. The germline CDR1 and CDR2 sequences are MNHNY and SVGAGI (reference sequence). Unmatched junction bases numbered 3, after V lost 4 bases and J lost 5 bases.

The chain has TRBV5-1 and TRBJ2-7, with 15 bases identical to TRBD2. Trimming took 4 bases from V and 2 from J; bases not matched to a gene: 7. The CDR3 runs 17 residues. The germline V gene has CDR1 SGHRS and CDR2 YFSETQ. The CDR3 DNA reads as TGCGCCAGCAGCGATGGGACTAGCGGGAGGCCCCCCTACGAGCAGTACTTC. It translates to CASSDGTSGRPPYEQYF. The variable domain in full, completed from reference TRBV5-1 and TRBJ2-7, reads KAGVTQTPRYLIKTRGQQVTLSCSPISGHRSVSWYQQTPGQGLQFLFEYFSETQRNKGNFPGRFSGRQFSNSRSEMNVSTLELGDSALYLCASSDGTSGRPPYEQYFGPGTRLTVT.

The rearrangement uses TRBV7-9 and TRBJ1-2; D is unclear. Deletions cut 1 base from V and 6 bases from J, with 15 bases between. The CDR3 is made up of 15 amino acids. Germline CDR1 reads SEHNR; CDR2 reads FQNEAQ (reference sequence). Written as DNA, the CDR3 is TGTGCCAGCAGCTTAGAACCAGCCCGGACGAATGGCTACACCTTC. The encoded protein is CASSLEPARTNGYTF.

About this clone itself: The sample has other DNA sequences that encode this CDR3 too. V usage is TRBV6-5 and J usage is TRBJ1-1; TRBD1 matches 7 bases. CDR3 size: 12 residues. Germline lookup yields CDR1 MNHEY and CDR2 SVGAGI. V dropped 6 bases and J dropped 4; count of bases not matched to a gene: 2. The CDR3: CASSPGGTEAFF. The CDR3 DNA follows: TGTGCCAGCAGCCCAGGGGGCACTGAAGCTTTCTTT.